These 6 T cell receptor beta chains were sequenced from one sample in a study of control samples from healthy donors and cancer patients. Sequencing used immunoSEQ multiplex PCR; TCRdb keeps in-frame clones, though not all of them. The table shows under 85,000 clones, with 94% occurring only once. The sample taken for sequencing was blood. The receptors derive from a middle-aged woman in good health.

The chain recombines TRBV10-1 with TRBJ2-5; 7 bases are shared with TRBD1. The CDR3 runs 13 residues. The V and J ends lost 6 bases and 2 bases, in that order; junction bases with no gene match: 3. The germline V gene encodes CDR1 WNHNN and CDR2 SYGVQD (reference sequence). CDR3 nucleotide sequence: TGCGCCAGCAGCGGACAGGTGCAAGAGACCCAGTACTTC. This encodes CASSGQVQETQYF.

This clone occurred once. The chain joins TRBV30 to TRBJ1-2, with 7 bases matching TRBD1. V gave up 2 bases and J gave up 4 bases; unmatched junction bases: 4. The CDR3 contains 13 residues. Germline CDR1 GTSNPN, CDR2 SVGIG (reference sequence). The CDR3 here is CAWSKQGGYGYTF. The CDR3 DNA sequence: TGTGCCTGGAGTAAGCAGGGGGGCTATGGCTACACCTTC.

This clone showed up just a few times. The chain is built from TRBV9 and TRBJ2-2; 8 nucleotides match TRBD1. CDR1 and CDR2 from the germline V gene are SGDLS and YYNGEE. The CDR3 spans 16 residues. After removal of 6 bases from V and 5 bases from J, the junction contained 12 bases not matched to a gene. The CDR3 protein is CASTPQGALYTGELFF. The CDR3 region has the DNA TGTGCCAGCACACCGCAGGGGGCGCTATATACCGGGGAGCTGTTTTTT. Full variable domain (outside the CDR3, taken from reference TRBV9 and TRBJ2-2): DSGVTQTPKHLITATGQRVTLRCSPRSGDLSVYWYQQSLDQGLQFLIQYYNGEERAKGNILERFSAQQFPDLHSELNLSSLELGDSALYFCASTPQGALYTGELFFGEGSRLTVL.

The gene calls are TRBV30 and TRBJ1-4; D is ambiguous. The ends were cut back, 1 base at V and 8 bases at J, with 8 bases in the middle. Germline V CDR1 and CDR2: GTSNPN, SVGIG (reference sequence). The CDR3 covers 12 residues. The CDR3 bases are TGTGCCTGGAGTGGGACGGAAGAAAAACTGTTTTTT. The encoded protein is CAWSGTEEKLFF.

The rearrangement uses TRBV6-2 or TRBV6-3 and TRBJ2-1; TRBD1 is a possible D gene (5 bases). The V end lost 2 bases, the J end lost 4 bases, and 9 bases lay between the germline ends. Germline loops: CDR1 MNHEY, CDR2 SVGEGT. The CDR3 runs 14 residues. CDR3 loop: CASSYEDTYNEQFF. The CDR3 DNA sequence: TGTGCCAGCAGTTACGAGGACACATACAATGAGCAGTTCTTC.

This chain connects TRBV29-1 to TRBJ1-2, with D unresolved. Trimming pared 0 bases from V and 1 base from J, leaving 3 bases between. The germline CDR1 and CDR2 sequences are SQVTM and ANQGSEA. This CDR3 has 12 residues. CDR3 loop: CSVEDINYGYTF. In nucleotides, the CDR3 is TGCAGCGTTGAAGACATTAACTATGGCTACACCTTC.